Listed below are T cell receptor beta chains from one sample, sequenced in a study of blood T cell repertoires in COVID-19. Here immunoSEQ multiplex PCR was the method, and the copy in TCRdb shows in-frame clones only, minus some. The sample records about 300,000 clones, approximately 85% being singletons. Material: PBMCs or T cells enriched from blood (not recorded which). The receptors stem from a man aged 25-45 years who had recovered from COVID-19. The CDR3 runs from the conserved cysteine through the conserved F or W. Fields, in order: J gene, V gene, D gene, clone size, CDR3 DNA, CDR3 protein. A D gene is named only where the DNA matches it firmly. Where a row states a size, it is once, few, many or the class of an expanded clone; other rows omit it.

j_gene: TRBJ1-1; v_gene: TRBV18; d_gene: NA; abundance: NA; CDR3nt: TGTGCCAGCTCACCAGGCGGGGGGGTAGCAACTGAAGCTTTCTTT; CDR3aa: CASSPGGGVATEAFF
j_gene: TRBJ1-1; v_gene: TRBV6-5; d_gene: NA; abundance: NA; CDR3nt: TGTGCCAGCAGGTATGGGCATGGGGCTTTCTTT; CDR3aa: CASRYGHGAFF
j_gene: TRBJ1-1; v_gene: TRBV30; d_gene: TRBD1; abundance: NA; CDR3nt: TGTGCCTGGAGCCCGAGGGGGCGCGGGACCATTTACACTGAAGCTTTCTTT; CDR3aa: CAWSPRGRGTIYTEAFF
j_gene: TRBJ2-1; v_gene: TRBV2; d_gene: TRBD2; abundance: NA; CDR3nt: TGTGCCACCCGAAGCTCCAGCGGGGGGCGGGGCAATGAGCAGTTCTTC; CDR3aa: CATRSSSGGRGNEQFF
j_gene: TRBJ1-1; v_gene: TRBV3-1/TRBV3-2; d_gene: NA; abundance: NA; CDR3nt: TGTGCCAGCAGCCTCAATCTACAGGGCGAAGCTTTCTTT; CDR3aa: CASSLNLQGEAFF
j_gene: TRBJ1-2; v_gene: TRBV6-5; d_gene: TRBD1; abundance: NA; CDR3nt: TGTGCCAGCAGTTACTCACAACAGGGGGGTGGCTACACCTTC; CDR3aa: CASSYSQQGGGYTF
j_gene: TRBJ2-7; v_gene: TRBV27; d_gene: NA; abundance: NA; CDR3nt: TGTGCCAGCAGCGACTGGGCGACGGGGGTAACCGGGGTTTACGAGCAGTACTTC; CDR3aa: CASSDWATGVTGVYEQYF
j_gene: TRBJ2-6; v_gene: TRBV6-4; d_gene: NA; abundance: NA; CDR3nt: TGTGCCAGTGCCGCGGGGTCCCCTGGGGCCAACGTCCTGACTTTC; CDR3aa: CASAAGSPGANVLTF
j_gene: TRBJ1-5; v_gene: TRBV10-3; d_gene: NA; abundance: NA; CDR3nt: TGTGCCATCCAAGGGGGTGTGGGACAGCCCCAGCATTTT; CDR3aa: CAIQGGVGQPQHF
j_gene: TRBJ1-2; v_gene: TRBV6-2/TRBV6-3; d_gene: NA; abundance: NA; CDR3nt: TGTGCCAGCAGTTACTCGAGCCAAAACTATGGCTACACCTTC; CDR3aa: CASSYSSQNYGYTF
j_gene: TRBJ1-2; v_gene: TRBV5-4; d_gene: TRBD1; abundance: NA; CDR3nt: TGTGCCAGCAGCGCAAGGACAGGGGACCAGAGATCTAACTATGGCTACACCTTC; CDR3aa: CASSARTGDQRSNYGYTF
j_gene: TRBJ2-1; v_gene: TRBV5-1; d_gene: TRBD1; abundance: NA; CDR3nt: TGCGCCAGCAGCTACGGACAGGGTATGGGCAATGAGCAGTTCTTC; CDR3aa: CASSYGQGMGNEQFF
j_gene: TRBJ2-1; v_gene: TRBV5-1; d_gene: TRBD1; abundance: NA; CDR3nt: TGCGCCAGCAGCTTGGGGCAGGGGGCTGGCAATGAGCAGTTCTTC; CDR3aa: CASSLGQGAGNEQFF
j_gene: TRBJ2-6; v_gene: TRBV7-6; d_gene: NA; abundance: once; CDR3nt: TGTGCCAGCAGCTTGGGGGGTGCTGGGGCCAACGTCCTGACTTTC; CDR3aa: CASSLGGAGANVLTF
j_gene: TRBJ1-4; v_gene: TRBV5-4; d_gene: TRBD1; abundance: NA; CDR3nt: TGTGCCAGCAGCGGGACAGATAATGAAAAACTGTTTTTT; CDR3aa: CASSGTDNEKLFF
j_gene: TRBJ1-2; v_gene: TRBV9; d_gene: NA; abundance: NA; CDR3nt: TGTGCCAGCAGCGTTTCAGAGGACTATGGCTACACCTTC; CDR3aa: CASSVSEDYGYTF
j_gene: TRBJ1-1; v_gene: TRBV5-4; d_gene: NA; abundance: few; CDR3nt: TGTGCCAGCAGCTTTCAGGGGAGGGGGAACACTGAAGCTTTCTTT; CDR3aa: CASSFQGRGNTEAFF
j_gene: TRBJ1-1; v_gene: TRBV25-1; d_gene: TRBD1; abundance: NA; CDR3nt: TGTGCCAGCAGTGAAGGTTTGGGACAGGCTTTCTTT; CDR3aa: CASSEGLGQAFF
j_gene: TRBJ2-2; v_gene: TRBV5-4; d_gene: NA; abundance: NA; CDR3nt: TGTGCCAGCAGCCGTAGCGAGGCGACCGGGGAGCTGTTTTTT; CDR3aa: CASSRSEATGELFF
j_gene: TRBJ2-2; v_gene: TRBV3-1/TRBV3-2; d_gene: NA; abundance: NA; CDR3nt: TGTGCCAGCAGCCAAGATCTGACCGGGGAGCTGTTTTTT; CDR3aa: CASSQDLTGELFF
j_gene: TRBJ1-5; v_gene: TRBV7-6; d_gene: NA; abundance: NA; CDR3nt: TGTGCCAGCAGCTTAACAAGCAATCAGCCCCAGCATTTT; CDR3aa: CASSLTSNQPQHF
j_gene: TRBJ2-4; v_gene: TRBV11-2; d_gene: NA; abundance: NA; CDR3nt: TGTGCCAGCAGCCACACGATTCACATTCAGTACTTC; CDR3aa: CASSHTIHIQYF
j_gene: TRBJ2-4; v_gene: TRBV7-2; d_gene: TRBD2; abundance: NA; CDR3nt: TGTGCCAGCAGCTTAGCGGGACTAGCGGGGGGGAAAAACATTCAGTACTTC; CDR3aa: CASSLAGLAGGKNIQYF
j_gene: TRBJ1-4; v_gene: TRBV5-6; d_gene: NA; abundance: NA; CDR3nt: TGTGCCAGCAGCTTCGAGTTTGAGGGAGCAACTAATGAAAAACTGTTTTTT; CDR3aa: CASSFEFEGATNEKLFF
j_gene: TRBJ1-1; v_gene: TRBV7-8; d_gene: NA; abundance: NA; CDR3nt: TGTGCCAGCAGCCCCGACAGTGGCAGAGCTTTCTTT; CDR3aa: CASSPDSGRAFF
j_gene: TRBJ1-3; v_gene: TRBV9; d_gene: TRBD1; abundance: NA; CDR3nt: TGTGCCAGCAGCGATCGGACAGGGACTGGAAACACCATATATTTT; CDR3aa: CASSDRTGTGNTIYF
j_gene: TRBJ1-3; v_gene: TRBV2; d_gene: NA; abundance: few; CDR3nt: TGTGCCAGCAGTGCAACAGGGAGATTTTCAGGAAACACCATATATTTT; CDR3aa: CASSATGRFSGNTIYF
j_gene: TRBJ1-2; v_gene: TRBV6-5; d_gene: NA; abundance: NA; CDR3nt: TGTGCCAGCACCCCACGGCAGGGGCTAGATGGCTACACCTTC; CDR3aa: CASTPRQGLDGYTF
j_gene: TRBJ2-1; v_gene: TRBV24-1; d_gene: TRBD1; abundance: NA; CDR3nt: TGTGCCACCAGTGTGGAAGGACAGGGGTTAATGAATGAGCAGTTCTTC; CDR3aa: CATSVEGQGLMNEQFF
j_gene: TRBJ2-6; v_gene: TRBV3-1/TRBV3-2; d_gene: TRBD1; abundance: NA; CDR3nt: TGTGCCAGCAGTCGTTACAGGGGGCGTGGGGCCAACGTCCTGACTTTC; CDR3aa: CASSRYRGRGANVLTF
j_gene: TRBJ2-5; v_gene: TRBV5-1; d_gene: TRBD1; abundance: NA; CDR3nt: TGCGCCAGCAGCGTCGGGACAGGGAGGCCGGAAGAGACCCAGTACTTC; CDR3aa: CASSVGTGRPEETQYF
j_gene: TRBJ1-2; v_gene: TRBV10-3; d_gene: NA; abundance: NA; CDR3nt: TGTGCCATCAGTGAGGCGTTGGGGCCTACAGGCTCCGGCTACACCTTC; CDR3aa: CAISEALGPTGSGYTF
j_gene: TRBJ2-2; v_gene: TRBV5-4; d_gene: TRBD2; abundance: NA; CDR3nt: TGTGCCAGCAGCCCGGGACTAGCGGGGGATAACACCGGGGAGCTGTTTTTT; CDR3aa: CASSPGLAGDNTGELFF